This entry is about one T cell receptor (beta chain). As handled by the study authors: Cell counts per sample came from amplifying reference gene primers. Profiling relied on immunoSEQ multiplex PCR, and the TCRdb table lists in-frame clones only, not all of them. V, J and clone size are taken as reported in that table, and D and trimming were inferred from the DNA itself. Of 200,000 to 250,000 clones listed, about 90% were seen once; the top ten hold roughly 3.7%. J gave up 3 bases and V 2 bases, and 6 bases lay outside the gene matches. CDR3 size: 15 residues. Per the germline V gene, CDR1 is LGHDT and CDR2 is YNNKEL (reference sequence). The sample comes from a study of blood T cell repertoires in COVID-19. About the study: Sites in the United States, Italy and Spain provided acute and convalescent COVID-19 samples.

Cohorts were based on clinical histories the participants reported. The sequencing sample was made of PBMCs or T cells enriched from blood (not recorded which). This sequence originates from a woman aged 25 to 45 who had been exposed to COVID-19. The chain recombines TRBV3-1 (or the pseudogene TRBV3-2) with TRBJ1-1; TRBD1 matches 7 bases. The CDR3 DNA reads TGTGCCAGCAGCCAATCACAGACAGGGTACACTGAAGCTTTCTTT. Protein sequence: CASSQSQTGYTEAFF.